What follows are 11 T cell receptor beta chains derived from one specimen sequenced in a study of blood T cell repertoires in COVID-19. The assay was immunoSEQ multiplex PCR, and TCRdb's table has in-frame clones only and misses some. The sample yields about 220,000 clones, 70% to 90% seen once. Material for sequencing was peripheral blood. These receptors all come from a man aged 50-59 years who had recovered from COVID-19.

This chain uses TRBV2 with TRBJ2-3; TRBD1 matches 9 bases. The length of the CDR3 is 15 residues. The V gene end was trimmed by 6 bases and the J gene end by 3 bases; junction bases not matched to a gene: 7. Germline assignment: CDR1 SNHLY and CDR2 FYNNEI. The CDR3 region is CASREQGALTDTQYF. CDR3 sequence (DNA): TGTGCCAGCAGAGAACAGGGGGCGTTAACAGATACGCAGTATTTT.

The V call is TRBV5-1, the J call TRBJ2-3; 8 positions agree with TRBD1. With 2 bases clipped from V and 4 bases from J, the junction kept 6 bases outside the gene matches. Germline V gives CDR1 SGHRS, CDR2 YFSETQ. The CDR3 totals 15 residues. In nucleotides, the CDR3 is TGCGCCAGCAGCTTCTGGACAGGGATCGCAGATACGCAGTATTTT. It specifies CASSFWTGIADTQYF.

This chain links TRBV15 with TRBJ2-7, with TRBD2 matching over 10 bases. The CDR3 spans 17 residues. The V gene end was trimmed by 5 bases and the J gene end by 1 base; junction bases not matched to a gene: 11. Germline values: CDR1 LNHNV, CDR2 YYDKDF (reference sequence). The chain's CDR3 is CATSVKREGRNSYEQYF. Here the CDR3 DNA reads TGTGCCACCAGCGTTAAGCGGGAGGGCCGTAATTCCTACGAGCAGTACTTC.

This chain uses TRBV27 with TRBJ2-2; maybe TRBD2 (7 bases). The CDR3 spans 14 residues. Trimming removed 4 bases from V and 6 bases from J, with 12 bases in between. Germline CDR1 reads MNHEY; CDR2 reads SMNVEV (reference sequence). CDR3 nucleotide sequence: TGTGCCAGCAGTTCCCTGGGGGGGCCCGGGGAGCTGTTTTTT. This codes for CASSSLGGPGELFF.

V usage is TRBV19 and J usage is TRBJ2-1; possibly TRBD1 for D (5 bases). V lost 1 base and J 5 bases, leaving 12 bases between the germline ends. Per the germline V gene, CDR1 is LNHDA and CDR2 is SQIVND (reference sequence). There are 15 residues in the CDR3. This CDR3 reads CASSIGAGPNNEQFF. The CDR3 DNA sequence: TGTGCCAGTAGTATAGGAGCAGGGCCGAACAATGAGCAGTTCTTC.

The chain uses TRBV30 and TRBJ2-1, with 7 bases lining up with TRBD2. Germline V gene lookup returns CDR1 GTSNPN and CDR2 SVGIG (reference sequence). This CDR3 is built from 13 residues. V was pared by 1 base and J by 7 bases, with 4 bases of the junction left unmatched. Here the CDR3 DNA reads TGTGCCTGGAGTGGCGGGAGTCGGAATGAGCAGTTCTTC. Protein product: CAWSGGSRNEQFF.

The chain has TRBV27 and TRBJ2-3, with a possible D match to TRBD2 (5 bases). Trimming cost V 6 bases and J 3 bases, with 10 bases left between them. From germline, CDR1 is MNHEY and CDR2 SMNVEV (reference sequence). The CDR3 extends over 13 amino acids. CDR3 protein: CASRRGGTDTQYF. The CDR3 nucleotides are TGTGCCAGCAGAAGAGGAGGAACAGATACGCAGTATTTT.

The gene calls are TRBV19 and TRBJ1-6; TRBD1 aligns across 7 bases. From germline, CDR1 is LNHDA and CDR2 SQIVND (reference sequence). The CDR3 is 15 amino acids. V lost 5 bases and J lost 5; bases outside the gene matches: 6. CDR3 bases: TGTGCCAGTAGTGTCCGACAGGGCGATAATTCACCCCTCCACTTT. It is translated as CASSVRQGDNSPLHF.

This clone has only one observation. Different DNA sequences within this sample yield the same CDR3. The chain employs TRBV3-1 (or the pseudogene TRBV3-2) and TRBJ2-7, with 8 bases that match TRBD1. Germline CDR1 and CDR2: LGHDT and YNNKEL (reference sequence). The CDR3 is 14 residues long. Trimming cost V 4 bases and J 2 bases; bases outside gene matches: 4. The CDR3 protein is CASSLGQGTYEQYF. The CDR3 DNA reads TGTGCCAGCAGCCTAGGACAGGGTACCTACGAGCAGTACTTC.

The V gene is TRBV9, the J gene TRBJ1-1; no firm D call. Trimming cost V 1 base and J 13 bases, with 14 bases left between them. The CDR3 runs to 12 residues. CDR1 SGDLS and CDR2 YYNGEE come from the germline V gene. CDR3 DNA: TGTGCCAGCAGCGTAAACCATCCACCCGGTTTCTTT. Protein: CASSVNHPPGFF.

The rearrangement joins TRBV28 to TRBJ1-2, with D unresolved. This CDR3 has 12 amino acids. Germline values: CDR1 MDHEN, CDR2 SYDVKM. V was shortened by 5 bases and J by 10 bases, with 14 bases between the two germline ends. CDR3 region: CASSAPSLYYTF. The DNA of the CDR3 is TGTGCCAGCAGTGCCCCGTCACTTTACTACACCTTC.